Listed below are T cell receptor beta chains from one sample, sequenced in a study of shared T cell receptors in the human thymus. Data came from immunoSEQ multiplex PCR; TCRdb stores just in-frame clones and leaves some out. The profile shows roughly 410,000 clones, more than 85% of them singletons. Sequencing was performed on thymocytes. The receptors originated from a human donor. Each CDR3 is given with its conserved first and last residue. D genes are given only for firm matches. Part of the rows lack a size; the others show once, few, many or a class for expanded clones.

cdr3_length	clone_size	d_call	v_call	j_call	cdr3_nt	cdr3_aa
11	few	TRBD1	TRBV19	TRBJ1-3	TGTGCCAGTAGGACAGGGTACACCATATATTTT	CASRTGYTIYF
12	NA	NA	TRBV6-6	TRBJ1-5	TGTGCCAGCAGTTACGGGCCCCAGCCCCAGCATTTT	CASSYGPQPQHF
15	NA	NA	TRBV5-6	TRBJ2-5	TGTGCCAGCAGTCCGGTCCAGGACAGCCGTGGGACCCAGTACTTC	CASSPVQDSRGTQYF
17	NA	TRBD2	TRBV4-1	TRBJ2-1	TGCGCCAGCAGCCAAGCGCCGGGACTAGCGGGTTACAATGAGCAGTTCTTC	CASSQAPGLAGYNEQFF
17	NA	NA	TRBV10-2	TRBJ2-1	TGCGCCAGCAGTGAGTCGAGTGGCTACCGAGAGGACAATGAGCAGTTCTTC	CASSESSGYREDNEQFF
15	NA	TRBD2	TRBV18	TRBJ2-1	TGTGCCAGCTCACCTCCCGCGACTAGCTTGGATGAGCAGTTCTTC	CASSPPATSLDEQFF
15	NA	NA	TRBV7-2	TRBJ2-7	TGTGCCAGCAGCCCCCAGCGTACAAGAGCGTACGAGCAGTACTTC	CASSPQRTRAYEQYF
13	NA	NA	TRBV2	TRBJ2-1	TGTGCCAGCGTTGAGACCACCTACAATGAGCAGTTCTTC	CASVETTYNEQFF
15	once	TRBD1	TRBV28	TRBJ1-3	TGTGCCAGCAGTTTATTACAGGGGAATGGAGACACCATATATTTT	CASSLLQGNGDTIYF
18	NA	NA	TRBV18	TRBJ2-6	TGTGCCAGCTCACCAGGTCTTAGGGAAGACTCTGGGGCCAACGTCCTGACTTTC	CASSPGLREDSGANVLTF
15	once	NA	TRBV5-5	TRBJ2-7	TGTGCCAGCAGCACTGACCGGGACAAGTCCTACGAGCAGTACTTC	CASSTDRDKSYEQYF
14	NA	TRBD2	TRBV28	TRBJ2-4	TGTGCCACTTCGCGGGAGGGTACCAAAAACATTCAGTACTTC	CATSREGTKNIQYF
13	few	NA	TRBV7-3	TRBJ2-7	TGTGCCAGCAGCTTAGGGTCCGGCTACGAGCAGTACTTC	CASSLGSGYEQYF
17	NA	NA	TRBV7-8	TRBJ1-5	TGTGCCAGCAGCCGCAATTCCGGACAGAAGAGCAATCAGCCCCAGCATTTT	CASSRNSGQKSNQPQHF
14	NA	NA	TRBV6-5	TRBJ2-7	TGTGCCAGCAGCCGTCAGCGGTACCGCTACGAGCAGTACTTC	CASSRQRYRYEQYF
13	NA	NA	TRBV4-1	TRBJ1-1	TGCGCCAGCAGCCAAGTAGGGGGTACTGAAGCTTTCTTT	CASSQVGGTEAFF
17	NA	TRBD2	TRBV9	TRBJ2-3	TGTGCCAGCAGCAAGGGACTAGCGGGAGGGATGACAGATACGCAGTATTTT	CASSKGLAGGMTDTQYF
15	NA	TRBD2	TRBV19	TRBJ2-3	TGTGCCAGTAGTATCCCTCGGGGGGGAGTTGATACGCAGTATTTT	CASSIPRGGVDTQYF
16	NA	TRBD1	TRBV19	TRBJ2-2	TGTGCCAGTAAATTAGGGACAGGGTATAACACCGGGGAGCTGTTTTTT	CASKLGTGYNTGELFF
16	NA	TRBD2	TRBV27	TRBJ2-5	TGTGCCAGCAGTCCATCCTTTAGCGGGAGGCAAGAGACCCAGTACTTC	CASSPSFSGRQETQYF
13	NA	NA	TRBV6-1	TRBJ2-3	TGTGCCAGCAGGGACTCCCCCCGGGGAGGGCAGTATTTT	CASRDSPRGGQYF
16	once	NA	TRBV9	TRBJ2-2	TGTGCCAGCAGCGGGAGGACTTCCCCGGGGACCGGGGAGCTGTTTTTT	CASSGRTSPGTGELFF
18	NA	TRBD2	TRBV5-1	TRBJ2-7	TGCGCCAGCAGCCTATGGACTAGCGGGAGACCCCTTGATTACGAGCAGTACTTC	CASSLWTSGRPLDYEQYF
17	NA	TRBD1	TRBV28	TRBJ1-5	TGTGCCACCAAGGAGACAGGGGAGGGGGATAGCAATCAGCCCCAGCATTTT	CATKETGEGDSNQPQHF
13	NA	NA	TRBV9	TRBJ2-1	TGTGCCAGCAGCGTAGGAACCCCCAATGAGCAGTTCTTC	CASSVGTPNEQFF
15	NA	NA	TRBV4-2	TRBJ2-1	TGTGCCAGCAGCCAAACCAGGACAGAGCACAATGAGCAGTTCTTC	CASSQTRTEHNEQFF
14	once	NA	TRBV7-2	TRBJ1-1	TGTGCCAGCAGCGCAGACCGACGGCGGACTGAAGCTTTCTTT	CASSADRRRTEAFF